These 20 T cell receptor beta chains share one sample of origin, sequenced in a study of blood T cell repertoires in COVID-19. This table comes from immunoSEQ multiplex PCR, and its TCRdb copy is limited to in-frame clones, with some not included. The data show just over 300,000 clones, with 75% to 90% seen just once and approximately 2.4% held by the top ten. Specimen: peripheral blood. The receptors shown here come from a man between 18 and 29 years old with active or convalescent COVID-19.

This clone was seen just once. The rearrangement links TRBV6-6 to TRBJ2-3; 11 nucleotides agree with TRBD2. Trimming took 6 bases from V and 4 from J; bases not matched to a gene: 6. The length of the CDR3 is 15 residues. Germline-derived CDR1 and CDR2 are MNHNY and SVGAGI (reference sequence). CDR3 sequence (DNA): TGTGCCAGCAGGCTAGCGGGGGGTGAATCAGATACGCAGTATTTT. Translated, it gives CASRLAGGESDTQYF.

The chain couples TRBV5-1 to TRBJ2-7, with TRBD2 identical over 13 bases. Germline V gene data show CDR1 as SGHRS and CDR2 as YFSETQ. V dropped 2 bases and J dropped 6; count of bases not matched to a gene: 5. The CDR3 contains 15 residues. The CDR3 spells CASSLLAGGPGEQYF. Here the CDR3 DNA reads TGCGCCAGCAGCTTACTAGCGGGAGGGCCGGGCGAGCAGTACTTC.

The CDR3 loop is CASSFSGQGGLSPLHF. In DNA, the CDR3 is TGTGCCAGCAGTTTCTCTGGACAGGGGGGTTTATCACCCCTCCACTTT. The gene calls are TRBV6-5 and TRBJ1-6; 10 bases are a match to TRBD1. This CDR3 spans 16 amino acids. V shed 4 bases and J 10 bases; nucleotides not matched to a gene: 10. Germline V gives CDR1 MNHEY, CDR2 SVGAGI.

V and J are TRBV11-2 and TRBJ2-1, with D perhaps matching TRBD2 (6 bases). V was pared by 5 bases and J by 5 bases, with 13 bases between. Germline V lookup: CDR1 SGHAT, CDR2 FQNNGV. This CDR3 has 14 residues. In DNA, the CDR3 is TGTGCCAGCAGCACGATTCCTAGCGACAATGAGCAGTTCTTC. Amino acid sequence: CASSTIPSDNEQFF. Using reference TRBV11-2 and TRBJ2-1 for the parts outside the CDR3, the full variable domain is EAGVAQSPRYKIIEKRQSVAFWCNPISGHATLYWYQQILGQGPKLLIQFQNNGVVDDSQLPKDRFSAERLKGVDSTLKIQPAKLEDSAVYLCASSTIPSDNEQFFGPGTRLTVL.

V is TRBV5-5 and J is TRBJ2-7; tentatively, D is TRBD2 (5 bases). The V end was cut by 3 bases, the J end by 0 bases, with 16 bases between. The CDR3 extends over 16 amino acids. Per the germline V gene, CDR1 is SGHKS and CDR2 is YYEKEE (reference sequence). The CDR3 here is CASSWTKSEGSYEQYF. The DNA for the CDR3 is TGTGCCAGCAGCTGGACGAAGAGTGAGGGCTCCTACGAGCAGTACTTC.

J is TRBJ2-7 and V is TRBV10-3; 9 bases fit TRBD2. CDR1 and CDR2 (germline): ENHRY, SYGVKD. The CDR3 has 12 residues. Germline trimming cut 6 bases from V and 6 bases from J; bases unmatched to any gene: 3. The chain's CDR3 is CAISRTSVEQYF. The CDR3 coding sequence is TGTGCCATCAGCCGGACTAGCGTCGAGCAGTACTTC.

V and J are TRBV20-1 and TRBJ2-3, with a tentative D call TRBD2 (6 bases). This CDR3 contains 8 residues. Germline values: CDR1 DFQATT, CDR2 SNEGSKA (reference sequence). The CDR3 loop is CSPGAQYF. The CDR3 DNA follows: TGCAGCCCGGGGGCGCAGTATTTT.

The V call is TRBV6-1, the J call TRBJ1-2; D remains unclear. V was pared by 3 bases and J by 2 bases, with 7 bases between. The CDR3 is made up of 13 amino acids. CDR1 MNHNS and CDR2 SASEGT come from the germline V gene. This chain's CDR3 is CASSEGRNYGYTF. CDR3 coding DNA: TGTGCCAGCAGTGAGGGCAGAAACTATGGCTACACCTTC.

This clone appeared a single time. The chain uses TRBV6-5 and TRBJ1-2, with TRBD1 matching over 7 bases. CDR3 length: 13 residues. V gave up 6 bases and J gave up 11 bases; unmatched junction bases: 12. Germline CDR1 reads MNHEY; CDR2 reads SVGAGI. CDR3 nucleotides: TGTGCCAGCAGAATAGGACAGGTGTCCGGGTACACCTTC. Translating it yields CASRIGQVSGYTF.

Only a few counts were recorded for this clone. J is TRBJ1-4 and V is TRBV6-5, with 8 bases identical to TRBD1. V lost 5 bases and J lost 1; bases outside the gene matches: 3. Germline V gene sequence: CDR1 MNHEY, CDR2 SVGAGI. CDR3 size: 15 residues. The CDR3 here is CASSMTGVTNEKLFF. CDR3 DNA sequence: TGTGCCAGCAGTATGACAGGGGTAACTAATGAAAAACTGTTTTTT.

This clone was counted a few times. The CDR3: CASGTVGGTYGYTF. The CDR3 region has the DNA TGTGCCAGCGGAACCGTCGGGGGGACCTATGGCTACACCTTC. This chain uses TRBV6-5 with TRBJ1-2, with a tentative D call TRBD1 (5 bases). The CDR3 is 14 amino acids. V lost 8 bases and J lost 4, with 17 bases in between. Germline-derived CDR1 and CDR2 are MNHEY and SVGAGI.

The chain is built from TRBV4-1 and TRBJ2-1, with D perhaps TRBD1 (5 bases). The CDR3 is 17 amino acids. Trimming cost V 2 bases and J 5 bases, with 19 bases left between them. Per germline, CDR1 MGHRA and CDR2 YSYEKL. Here the CDR3 reads CASSQTILRKGDNEQFF. DNA for the CDR3: TGCGCCAGCAGCCAAACGATACTTCGAAAAGGGGACAATGAGCAGTTCTTC.

The V call is TRBV15, the J call TRBJ2-1; tentatively, D is TRBD2 (5 bases). The CDR3 has 15 residues. The germline V and J ends were trimmed by 3 bases and 7 bases, with 16 bases remaining between them. Germline CDR1 and CDR2: LNHNV and YYDKDF (reference sequence). The CDR3 loop is CATSSDGQRGNEQFF. In DNA form, the CDR3 reads TGTGCCACCAGCAGCGACGGCCAAAGAGGGAATGAGCAGTTCTTC.

V and J are TRBV5-4 and TRBJ1-1; weak D call: TRBD1 (6 bases). The germline V gene has CDR1 SGHNT and CDR2 YYREEE (reference sequence). V was cut by 0 bases and J by 0 bases, with 9 bases left in between. This CDR3 has 15 residues. CDR3 DNA: TGTGCCAGCAGCTTGGCCCAGGGGATGAACACTGAAGCTTTCTTT. Its protein is CASSLAQGMNTEAFF.

The CDR3 spells CASSSSLNEAFF. DNA for the CDR3: TGTGCCAGCAGTTCATCACTGAACGAAGCTTTCTTT. The gene calls are TRBV27 and TRBJ1-1, with D uncertain. The CDR3 is 12 amino acids. Germline V gene data show CDR1 as MNHEY and CDR2 as SMNVEV (reference sequence). V lost 4 bases and J lost 8, with 11 bases in between.

The CDR3 nucleotides read TGTGCCAGCAGCTTGACAGGGCTGAACACTGAAGCTTTCTTT. Encoded protein: CASSLTGLNTEAFF. The chain employs TRBV7-3 and TRBJ1-1, with 7 bases matching TRBD1. CDR3 size: 14 residues. The trim removed 3 bases at V and 0 bases at J, leaving 1 base unmatched. The V gene's germline CDR1 is SGHTA and CDR2 FQGTGA. The whole variable domain, filled in from reference TRBV7-3 and TRBJ1-1, reads GAGVSQTPSNKVTEKGKYVELRCDPISGHTALYWYRQSLGQGPEFLIYFQGTGAADDSGLPNDRFFAVRPEGSVSTLKIQRTERGDSAVYLCASSLTGLNTEAFFGQGTRLTVV.

V and J are TRBV4-2 and TRBJ2-2, with 12 bases identical to TRBD2. The CDR3 runs 16 residues. Germline CDR1 reads LGHNA; CDR2 reads YNFKEQ. Trimming at V came to 4 bases and at J to 4 bases, leaving 4 bases not matched to a gene. The CDR3 loop is CASSPRLAGATGELFF. The CDR3 nucleotides are TGTGCCAGCAGCCCGCGACTAGCGGGAGCCACCGGGGAGCTGTTTTTT.

CDR3 bases: TGCAGCGCTGCCGACAGGGGGCCCCACGAGCAGTACTTC. Translating it yields CSAADRGPHEQYF. The V call is TRBV29-1, the J call TRBJ2-7; 10 nucleotides match TRBD1. The CDR3 totals 13 residues. The V gene's germline CDR1 is SQVTM and CDR2 ANQGSEA. V trimming: 7 bases; J trimming: 5 bases; junction bases outside the gene matches: 8.

V gene TRBV10-1 combines with J gene TRBJ1-6; D remains unclear. The V gene's germline CDR1 is WNHNN and CDR2 SYGVQD (reference sequence). CDR3 length: 12 amino acids. Trimming took 2 bases from V and 13 from J, leaving 9 bases between them. CDR3 bases: TGCGCCAGCAGTGAGAGAGGAACTCCCCTCCACTTT. It specifies CASSERGTPLHF.

The chain is built from TRBV18 and TRBJ1-4; TRBD1 agrees at 10 bases. Germline loops: CDR1 KGHSH, CDR2 LQKENI. The V segment lost 3 bases and the J segment 5 bases; nucleotides outside the gene matches: 9. This CDR3 has 17 residues. The CDR3 reads CASSPLTPGQGNEKLFF. The DNA of the CDR3 is TGTGCCAGCTCACCGCTAACACCGGGACAGGGGAATGAAAAACTGTTTTTT.